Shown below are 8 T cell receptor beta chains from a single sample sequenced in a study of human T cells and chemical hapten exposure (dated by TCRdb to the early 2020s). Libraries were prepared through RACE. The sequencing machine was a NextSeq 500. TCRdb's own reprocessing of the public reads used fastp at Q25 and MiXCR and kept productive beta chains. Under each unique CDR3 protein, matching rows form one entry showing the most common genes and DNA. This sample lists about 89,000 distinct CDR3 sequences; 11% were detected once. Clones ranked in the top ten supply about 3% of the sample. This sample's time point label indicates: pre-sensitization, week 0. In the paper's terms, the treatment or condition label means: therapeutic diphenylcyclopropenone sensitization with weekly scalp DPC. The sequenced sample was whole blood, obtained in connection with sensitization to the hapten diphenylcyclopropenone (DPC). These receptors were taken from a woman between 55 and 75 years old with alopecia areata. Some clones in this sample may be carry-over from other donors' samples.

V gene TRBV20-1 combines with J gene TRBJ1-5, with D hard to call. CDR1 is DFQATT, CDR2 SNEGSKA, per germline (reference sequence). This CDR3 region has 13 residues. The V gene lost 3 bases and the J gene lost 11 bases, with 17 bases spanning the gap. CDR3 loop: CSASRTETWAQHF. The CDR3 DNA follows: TGCAGTGCTAGCAGAACGGAGACATGGGCCCAGCATTTT.

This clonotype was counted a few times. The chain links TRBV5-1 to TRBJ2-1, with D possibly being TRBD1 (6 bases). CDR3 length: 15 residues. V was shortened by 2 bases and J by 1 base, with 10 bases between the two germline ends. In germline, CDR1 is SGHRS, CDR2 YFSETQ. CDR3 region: CASSLTGTSYNEQFF. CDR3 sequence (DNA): TGCGCCAGCAGCTTAACAGGGACGTCCTACAATGAGCAGTTCTTC.

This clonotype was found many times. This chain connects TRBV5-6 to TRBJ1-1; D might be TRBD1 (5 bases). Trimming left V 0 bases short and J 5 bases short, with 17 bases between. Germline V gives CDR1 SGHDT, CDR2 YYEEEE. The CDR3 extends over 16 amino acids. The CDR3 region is CASSLDVGGLGTEAFF. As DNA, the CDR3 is TGTGCCAGCAGCTTGGATGTCGGGGGTTTGGGTACTGAAGCTTTCTTT.

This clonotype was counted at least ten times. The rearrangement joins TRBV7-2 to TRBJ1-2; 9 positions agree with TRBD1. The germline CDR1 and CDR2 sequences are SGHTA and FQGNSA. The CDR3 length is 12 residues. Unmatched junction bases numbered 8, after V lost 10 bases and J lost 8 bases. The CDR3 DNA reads TGTGCCATAAAACAGGGGGCTGGAGGCTACACCTTC. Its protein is CAIKQGAGGYTF.

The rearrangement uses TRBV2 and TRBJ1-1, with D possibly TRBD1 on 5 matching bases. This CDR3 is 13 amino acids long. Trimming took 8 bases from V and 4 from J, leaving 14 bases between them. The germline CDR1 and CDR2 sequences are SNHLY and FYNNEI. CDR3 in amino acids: CASLRGTFTEAFF. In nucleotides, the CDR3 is TGTGCCAGCCTAAGAGGGACCTTCACTGAAGCTTTCTTT.

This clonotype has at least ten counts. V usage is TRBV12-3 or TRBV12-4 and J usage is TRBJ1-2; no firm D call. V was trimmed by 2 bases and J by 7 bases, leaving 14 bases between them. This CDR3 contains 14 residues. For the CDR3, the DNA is TGTGCCAGCAGTTTACAAGGAGCCCCGGCTGGCTACACCTTC. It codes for CASSLQGAPAGYTF.

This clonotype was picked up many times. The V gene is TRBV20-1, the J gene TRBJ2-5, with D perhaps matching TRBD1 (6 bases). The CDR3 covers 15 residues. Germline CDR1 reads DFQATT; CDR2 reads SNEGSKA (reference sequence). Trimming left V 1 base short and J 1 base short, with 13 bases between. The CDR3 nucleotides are TGCAGTGCTAGAGGGGGGCTGGCGAGCCAAGAGACCCAGTACTTC. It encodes CSARGGLASQETQYF.

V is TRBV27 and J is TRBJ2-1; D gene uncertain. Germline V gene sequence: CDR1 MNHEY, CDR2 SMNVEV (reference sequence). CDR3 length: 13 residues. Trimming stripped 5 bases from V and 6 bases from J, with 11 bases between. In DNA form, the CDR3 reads TGTGCCAGCAGTCCCAGGATGCGCAATGAGCAGTTCTTC. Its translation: CASSPRMRNEQFF.